This TCR beta chain originates from a study of CD8+CD57+ T cells in acquired aplastic anemia. General study results and limits: Patients shared around 31 CD8+ CDR3 sequences with controls.

This clonotype was detected ten times or more. The antigen remains undetermined. TCR beta VDJ and CDR3 were profiled, and genomic DNA was the template. Using its own MiXCR run on the reads, TCRdb lists one record per CDR3 protein. The sample has about 190,000 distinct CDR3 sequences, approximately 52% seen once; the top ten hold about 15%. From germline, CDR1 is MDHEN and CDR2 SYDVKM. This CDR3 contains 12 residues. V lost 4 bases and J 3 bases, leaving 6 bases between the germline ends. The source of this sequence is a human donor in good health, serving as a control. Sequencing was done on a sample of sorted CD4+, CD8+, or CD8+CD57+ T cells (not recorded which) from PBMCs. V is TRBV28 and J is TRBJ1-2; D is possibly TRBD1 (5 bases). CDR3 loop: CASSSGYYGYTF. CDR3 DNA: TGTGCCAGCAGTTCAGGGTACTATGGCTACACCTTC.